The rows below give T cell receptor beta chains drawn from one sample of a study of OX40 agonist ivuxolimab in advanced cancers. Generated by immunoSEQ multiplex PCR, the TCRdb table keeps only in-frame clones and is missing some. Counted here are roughly 75,000 clones, around four fifths occurring once; the ten biggest clones make up roughly 0.76%. Sequenced here: CD4+ or CD8+ T cells sorted from blood, sampled in a trial of the OX40 agonist ivuxolimab. The receptor source for this set is an adult with an advanced solid tumor such as melanoma, head and neck, liver or kidney cancer. Each CDR3 is given with its conserved first and last residue. A D gene is named only where the DNA matches it firmly. A row's size may be missing; if present it is once, few, many or a size class.

>few|TRBV6-5|.|TRBJ1-1
TGTGCCAGCAGTTACGGAGTCTTGAACACTGAAGCTTTCTTT
CASSYGVLNTEAFF
>.|TRBV5-4|TRBD1|TRBJ2-4
TGTGCCAGCAGCGACAGGGGGGGGGCCAAAAACATTCAGTACTTC
CASSDRGGAKNIQYF
>once|TRBV2|.|TRBJ2-7
TGTGCCAGCAGTGAAGAGAGCTACGAGCAGTACTTC
CASSEESYEQYF
>.|TRBV5-1|.|TRBJ2-7
TGCGCCAGCAGCTTGGGGGCCCCAGGGGACGAGCAGTACTTC
CASSLGAPGDEQYF
>.|TRBV11-2|TRBD2|TRBJ2-3
TGTGCCAGCAGCTTAGCCCAAAGCGGGAGGCCAGATACGCAGTATTTT
CASSLAQSGRPDTQYF
>.|TRBV6-9|.|TRBJ1-1
TGTGCCAAGCCGGGAGACACTGAAGCTTTCTTT
CAKPGDTEAFF
>.|TRBV25-1|.|TRBJ1-2
TGTGCCAGCAGTGTATCGAGGCCCCTGAACTATGGCTACACCTTC
CASSVSRPLNYGYTF
>.|TRBV6-5|TRBD2|TRBJ2-1
TGTGCCAGCAGTTACTCCCTAGCGGGAGTCTACAATGAGCAGTTCTTC
CASSYSLAGVYNEQFF
>.|TRBV14|TRBD1|TRBJ1-4
TGTGCCAGCAGCTCTTCGAACAGGGGTCTTTCAACTAATGAAAAACTGTTTTTT
CASSSSNRGLSTNEKLFF
>.|TRBV11-3|.|TRBJ1-1
TGTGCCAGCAGCTTACAAGCAGGGTCTGGCACTGAAGCTTTCTTT
CASSLQAGSGTEAFF
>once|TRBV28|TRBD1|TRBJ1-4
TGTGCCAGCAGTACCCCGGGACAGGGCGCTGAAAAACTGTTTTTT
CASSTPGQGAEKLFF
>.|TRBV5-1|.|TRBJ1-4
TGCGCCAGCAGCCCCACCGGGACCGCTAATGAAAAACTGTTTTTT
CASSPTGTANEKLFF
>.|TRBV2|.|TRBJ2-3
TGTGCCAGCCTCCCGGGTACAGATGGTGATACGCAGTATTTT
CASLPGTDGDTQYF
>.|TRBV7-9|.|TRBJ1-1
TGTGCCAGCAGCTTTCCACAGGATAAGTTCACTGAAGCTTTCTTT
CASSFPQDKFTEAFF